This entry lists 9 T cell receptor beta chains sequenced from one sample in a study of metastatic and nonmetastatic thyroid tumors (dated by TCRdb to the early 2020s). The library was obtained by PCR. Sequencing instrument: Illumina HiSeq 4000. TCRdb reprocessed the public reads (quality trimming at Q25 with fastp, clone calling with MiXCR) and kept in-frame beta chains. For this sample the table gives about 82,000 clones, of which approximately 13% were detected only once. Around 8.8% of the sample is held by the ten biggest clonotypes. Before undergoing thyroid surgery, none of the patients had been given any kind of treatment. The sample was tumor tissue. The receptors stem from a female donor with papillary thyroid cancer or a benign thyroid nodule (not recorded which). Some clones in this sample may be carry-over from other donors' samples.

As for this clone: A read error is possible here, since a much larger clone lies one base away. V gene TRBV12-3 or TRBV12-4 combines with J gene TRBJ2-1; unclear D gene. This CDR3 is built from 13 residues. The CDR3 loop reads CASSQLNYNGQFF. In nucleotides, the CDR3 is TGTGCCAGCAGCCAGCTAAACTACAATGGGCAGTTCTTC.

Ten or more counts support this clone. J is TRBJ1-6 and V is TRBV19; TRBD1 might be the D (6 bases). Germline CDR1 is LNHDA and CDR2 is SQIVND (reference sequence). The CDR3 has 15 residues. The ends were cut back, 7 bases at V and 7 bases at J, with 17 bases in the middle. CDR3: CASNLQGDRNSPLHF. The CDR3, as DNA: TGTGCCAGTAATTTACAGGGAGATCGCAATTCACCCCTCCACTTT.

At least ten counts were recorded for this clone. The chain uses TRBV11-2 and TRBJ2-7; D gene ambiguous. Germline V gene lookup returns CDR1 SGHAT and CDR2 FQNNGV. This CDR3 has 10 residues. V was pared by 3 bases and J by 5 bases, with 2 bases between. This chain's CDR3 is CASSLHEQYF. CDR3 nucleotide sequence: TGTGCCAGCAGCTTGCACGAGCAGTACTTC.

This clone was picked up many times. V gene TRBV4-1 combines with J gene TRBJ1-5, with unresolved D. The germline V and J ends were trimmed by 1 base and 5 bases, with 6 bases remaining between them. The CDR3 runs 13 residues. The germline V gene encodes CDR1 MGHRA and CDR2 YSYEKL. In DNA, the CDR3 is TGCGCCAGCAGCCAAGCGACTTATCAGCCCCAGCATTTT. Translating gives CASSQATYQPQHF.

The CDR3 reads CSATRNSVSSYEQYF. In nucleotides, the CDR3 is TGCAGTGCTACCCGGAACAGCGTGAGCTCCTACGAGCAGTACTTC. V and J are TRBV20-1 and TRBJ2-7; D unresolved. Per the germline V gene, CDR1 is DFQATT and CDR2 is SNEGSKA (reference sequence). This CDR3 has 15 residues. V lost 4 bases and J 0 bases, leaving 16 bases between the germline ends.

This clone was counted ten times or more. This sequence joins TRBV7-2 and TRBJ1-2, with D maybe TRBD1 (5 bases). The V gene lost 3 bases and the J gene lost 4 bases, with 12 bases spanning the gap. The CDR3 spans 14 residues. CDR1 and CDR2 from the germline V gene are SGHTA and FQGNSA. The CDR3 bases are TGTGCCAGCAGCTTCGGCAGGGCACGCTATGGCTACACCTTC. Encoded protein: CASSFGRARYGYTF.

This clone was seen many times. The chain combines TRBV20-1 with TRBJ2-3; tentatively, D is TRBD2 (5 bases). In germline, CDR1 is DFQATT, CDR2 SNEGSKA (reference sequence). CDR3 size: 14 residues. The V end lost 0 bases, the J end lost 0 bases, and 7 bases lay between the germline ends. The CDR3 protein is CSARDSASTDTQYF. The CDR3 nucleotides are TGCAGTGCTAGAGATAGCGCTAGCACAGATACGCAGTATTTT.

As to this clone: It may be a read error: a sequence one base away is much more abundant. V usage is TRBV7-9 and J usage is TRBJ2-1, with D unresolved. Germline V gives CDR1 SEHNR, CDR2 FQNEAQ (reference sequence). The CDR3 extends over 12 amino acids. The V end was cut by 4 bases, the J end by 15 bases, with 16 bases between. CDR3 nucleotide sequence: TGTGCCAGCAGCTCCCCGGATAAGTGGGGGTTCTTC. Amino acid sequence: CASSSPDKWGFF.

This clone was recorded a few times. The CDR3 DNA reads TGTGCTAGTGGTTTGGTCACCTCTTGGGCCAGCACAGATACGCAGTATTTT. This encodes CASGLVTSWASTDTQYF. The chain employs TRBV12-5 and TRBJ2-3, with D uncertain. This CDR3 contains 17 residues. V dropped 0 bases and J dropped 0 bases, with 13 bases sitting between them. Germline V gene sequence: CDR1 LGHNT, CDR2 FRNRAP.